This T cell receptor beta chain is drawn from a study of blood T cell repertoires in COVID-19. Study as a whole: COVID-19 samples from acute and convalescent phases originated in the United States, Italy and Spain.

Sequencing was performed with immunoSEQ multiplex PCR; in TCRdb, only in-frame clones are kept and a portion is missing. The repertoire includes around 240,000 clones, around 88% of them detected once, and 2.5% to 3.5% sits in the top ten. This CDR3 has 12 residues. CDR1 is SQVTM and CDR2 is ANQGSEA in the germline V gene. V was pared by 8 bases and J by 4 bases, with 6 bases of the junction left unmatched. The rearrangement uses TRBV29-1 and TRBJ1-1, with 8 bases identical to TRBD1. The sample taken for sequencing was peripheral blood. The clonotype was recovered from a woman aged 25 to 39 who had recovered from COVID-19. The CDR3 DNA is TGCAGCATCCAGGACAGGGTCACTGAAGCTTTCTTT. Translation: CSIQDRVTEAFF.